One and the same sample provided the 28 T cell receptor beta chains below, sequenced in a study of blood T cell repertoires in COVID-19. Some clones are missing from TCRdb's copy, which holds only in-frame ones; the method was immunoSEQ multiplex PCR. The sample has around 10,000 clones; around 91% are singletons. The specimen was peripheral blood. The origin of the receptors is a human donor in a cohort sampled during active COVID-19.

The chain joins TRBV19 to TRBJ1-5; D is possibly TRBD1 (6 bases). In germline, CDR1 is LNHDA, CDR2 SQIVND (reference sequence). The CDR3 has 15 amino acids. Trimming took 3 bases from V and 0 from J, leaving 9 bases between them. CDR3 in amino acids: CASSMNRDSNQPQHF. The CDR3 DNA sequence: TGTGCCAGTAGTATGAACAGGGATAGCAATCAGCCCCAGCATTTT. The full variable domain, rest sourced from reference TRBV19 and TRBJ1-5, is DGGITQSPKYLFRKEGQNVTLSCEQNLNHDAMYWYRQDPGQGLRLIYYSQIVNDFQKGDIAEGYSVSREKKESFPLTVTSAQKNPTAFYLCASSMNRDSNQPQHFGDGTRLSIL.

The CDR3 reads CASSLAAGQGVYEQYF. The CDR3 coding sequence is TGCGCCAGCAGCTTGGCAGCGGGACAGGGGGTCTACGAGCAGTACTTC. The gene calls are TRBV5-1 and TRBJ2-7; 11 bases line up with TRBD1. Per germline, CDR1 SGHRS and CDR2 YFSETQ. The length of the CDR3 is 16 residues. V lost 0 bases and J lost 3; bases outside the gene matches: 5.

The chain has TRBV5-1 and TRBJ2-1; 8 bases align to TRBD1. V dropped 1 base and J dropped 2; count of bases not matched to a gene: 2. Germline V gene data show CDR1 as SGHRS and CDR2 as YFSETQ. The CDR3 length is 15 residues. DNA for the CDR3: TGCGCCAGCAGCTTGTTGACAGGGGCCTACAATGAGCAGTTCTTC. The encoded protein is CASSLLTGAYNEQFF. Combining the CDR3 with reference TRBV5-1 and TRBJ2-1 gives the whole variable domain KAGVTQTPRYLIKTRGQQVTLSCSPISGHRSVSWYQQTPGQGLQFLFEYFSETQRNKGNFPGRFSGRQFSNSRSEMNVSTLELGDSALYLCASSLLTGAYNEQFFGPGTRLTVL.

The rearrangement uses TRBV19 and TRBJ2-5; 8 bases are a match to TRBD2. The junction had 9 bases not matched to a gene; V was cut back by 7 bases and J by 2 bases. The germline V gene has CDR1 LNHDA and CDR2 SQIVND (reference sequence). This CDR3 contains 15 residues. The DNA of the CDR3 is TGTGCCAGTAAGGGGGGCCAGCGGGGGCAAGAGACCCAGTACTTC. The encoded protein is CASKGGQRGQETQYF.

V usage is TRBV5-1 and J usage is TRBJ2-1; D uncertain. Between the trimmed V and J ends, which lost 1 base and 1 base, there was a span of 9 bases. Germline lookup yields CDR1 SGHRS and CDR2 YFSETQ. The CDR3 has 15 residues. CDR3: CASSLTGGSYNEQFF. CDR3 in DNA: TGCGCCAGCAGCTTGACGGGTGGGTCCTACAATGAGCAGTTCTTC.

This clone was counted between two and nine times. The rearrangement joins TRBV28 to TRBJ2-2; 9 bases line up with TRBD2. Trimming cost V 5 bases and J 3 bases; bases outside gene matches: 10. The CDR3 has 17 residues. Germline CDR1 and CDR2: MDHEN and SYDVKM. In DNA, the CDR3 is TGTGCCAGCAGTACTTTGACTAGCGGTGGGGACACCGGGGAGCTGTTTTTT. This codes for CASSTLTSGGDTGELFF.

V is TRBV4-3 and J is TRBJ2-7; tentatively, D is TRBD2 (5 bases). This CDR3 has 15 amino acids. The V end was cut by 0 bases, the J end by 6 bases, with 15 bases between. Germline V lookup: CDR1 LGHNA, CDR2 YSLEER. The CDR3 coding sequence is TGCGCCAGCAGCCAAGATCGGTATCCACGGGGCGAGCAGTACTTC. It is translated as CASSQDRYPRGEQYF.

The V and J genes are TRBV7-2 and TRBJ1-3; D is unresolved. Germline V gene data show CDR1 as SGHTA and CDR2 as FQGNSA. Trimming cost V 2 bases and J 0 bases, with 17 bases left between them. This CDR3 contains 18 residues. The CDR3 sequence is CASSLSVAAVLSGNTIYF. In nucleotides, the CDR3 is TGTGCCAGCAGCTTATCAGTCGCGGCAGTGCTCTCTGGAAACACCATATATTTT.

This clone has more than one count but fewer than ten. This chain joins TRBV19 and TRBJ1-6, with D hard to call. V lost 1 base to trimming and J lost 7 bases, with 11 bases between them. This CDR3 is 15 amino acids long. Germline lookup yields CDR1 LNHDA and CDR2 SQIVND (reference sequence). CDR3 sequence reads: CASSIAGGLNSPLHF. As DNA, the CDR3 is TGTGCCAGTAGTATAGCGGGCGGACTAAATTCACCCCTCCACTTT.

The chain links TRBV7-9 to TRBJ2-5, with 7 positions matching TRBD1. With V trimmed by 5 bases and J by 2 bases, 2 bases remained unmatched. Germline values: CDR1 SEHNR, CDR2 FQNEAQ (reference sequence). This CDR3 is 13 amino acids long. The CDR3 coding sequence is TGTGCCAGCAGCAGGGGACAGCAAGAGACCCAGTACTTC. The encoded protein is CASSRGQQETQYF.

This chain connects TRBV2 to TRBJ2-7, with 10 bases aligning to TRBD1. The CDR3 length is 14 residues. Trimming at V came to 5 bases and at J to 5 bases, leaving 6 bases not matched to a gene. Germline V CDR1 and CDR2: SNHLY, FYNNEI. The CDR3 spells CASSIGQGGHEQYF. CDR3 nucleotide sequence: TGTGCCAGCAGTATTGGACAGGGGGGCCACGAGCAGTACTTC.

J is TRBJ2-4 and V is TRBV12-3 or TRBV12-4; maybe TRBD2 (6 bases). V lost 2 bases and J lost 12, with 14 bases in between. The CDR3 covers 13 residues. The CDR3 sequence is CASSLFGPEGQYF. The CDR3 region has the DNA TGTGCCAGCAGTTTATTCGGACCGGAGGGTCAGTACTTC.

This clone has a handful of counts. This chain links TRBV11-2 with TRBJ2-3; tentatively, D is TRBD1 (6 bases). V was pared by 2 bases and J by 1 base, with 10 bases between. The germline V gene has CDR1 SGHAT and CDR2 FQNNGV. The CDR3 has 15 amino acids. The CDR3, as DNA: TGTGCCAGCAGCTTAAGGGCAGGGGGCACAGATACGCAGTATTTT. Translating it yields CASSLRAGGTDTQYF.

The CDR3 DNA sequence: TGTGCCAGCAGCCCCCCCGGTGAGGGTGTGGGTTACAATGAGCAGTTCTTC. Translation gives CASSPPGEGVGYNEQFF. The gene calls are TRBV13 and TRBJ2-1; possible D gene TRBD2, 5 bases. There are 17 residues in the CDR3. V shed 5 bases and J shed 4 bases, with 21 bases lying between them. The germline V gene encodes CDR1 PRHDT and CDR2 FYEKMQ (reference sequence).

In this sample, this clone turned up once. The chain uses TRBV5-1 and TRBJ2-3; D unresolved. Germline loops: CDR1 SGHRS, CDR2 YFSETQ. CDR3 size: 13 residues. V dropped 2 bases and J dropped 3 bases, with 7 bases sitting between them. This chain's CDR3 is CASSFRNTDTQYF. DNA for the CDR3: TGCGCCAGCAGCTTCAGGAATACAGATACGCAGTATTTT.

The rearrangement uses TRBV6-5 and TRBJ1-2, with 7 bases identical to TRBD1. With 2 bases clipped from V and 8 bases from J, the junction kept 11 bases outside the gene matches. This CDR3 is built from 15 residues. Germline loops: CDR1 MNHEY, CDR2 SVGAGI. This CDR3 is CASSYTWDSYGGYTF. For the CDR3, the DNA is TGTGCCAGCAGTTACACCTGGGACAGCTATGGCGGCTACACCTTC.

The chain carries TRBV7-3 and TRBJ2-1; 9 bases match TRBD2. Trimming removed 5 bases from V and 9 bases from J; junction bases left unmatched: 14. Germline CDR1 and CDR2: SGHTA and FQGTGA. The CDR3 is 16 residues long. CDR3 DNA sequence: TGTGCCAGCAGCACCCAAACCGGGACTAGCATCGTTGAGCAGTTCTTC. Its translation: CASSTQTGTSIVEQFF.

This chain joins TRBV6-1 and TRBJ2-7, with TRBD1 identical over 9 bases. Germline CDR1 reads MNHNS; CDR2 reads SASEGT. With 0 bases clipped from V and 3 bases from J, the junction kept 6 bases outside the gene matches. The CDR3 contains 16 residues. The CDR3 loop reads CASSEAGGTGFYEQYF. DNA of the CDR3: TGTGCCAGCAGTGAAGCAGGCGGGACAGGGTTCTACGAGCAGTACTTC.

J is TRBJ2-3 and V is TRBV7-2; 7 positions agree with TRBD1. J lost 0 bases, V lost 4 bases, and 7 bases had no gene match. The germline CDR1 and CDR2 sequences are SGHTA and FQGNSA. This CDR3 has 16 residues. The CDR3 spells CASSSPTGSSTDTQYF. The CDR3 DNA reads TGTGCCAGCAGCTCCCCGACAGGGTCTAGCACAGATACGCAGTATTTT.

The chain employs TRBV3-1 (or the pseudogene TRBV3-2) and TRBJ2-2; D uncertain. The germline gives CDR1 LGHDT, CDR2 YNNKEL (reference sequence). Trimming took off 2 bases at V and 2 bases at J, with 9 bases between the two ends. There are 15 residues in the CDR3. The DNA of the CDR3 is TGTGCCAGCAGCCAAATGAGCCCTAACACCGGGGAGCTGTTTTTT. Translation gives CASSQMSPNTGELFF.

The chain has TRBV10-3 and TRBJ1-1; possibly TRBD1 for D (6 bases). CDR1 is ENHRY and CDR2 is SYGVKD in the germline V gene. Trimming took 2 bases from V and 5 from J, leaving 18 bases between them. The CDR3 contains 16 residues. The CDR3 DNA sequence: TGTGCCATCAGTGAGACACAGGGTAGGGGTAGGACTGAAGCTTTCTTT. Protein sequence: CAISETQGRGRTEAFF.

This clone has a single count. In DNA form, the CDR3 reads TGTGCCAGCAGCAGGGGGCAGGGTAACAATGAGCAGTTCTTC. It specifies CASSRGQGNNEQFF. The chain couples TRBV6-2 or TRBV6-3 to TRBJ2-1; 8 positions match TRBD1. From germline, CDR1 is MNHEY and CDR2 SVGEGT. J was trimmed by 5 bases and V by 6 bases; bases with no gene match: 6. This CDR3 has 14 amino acids.

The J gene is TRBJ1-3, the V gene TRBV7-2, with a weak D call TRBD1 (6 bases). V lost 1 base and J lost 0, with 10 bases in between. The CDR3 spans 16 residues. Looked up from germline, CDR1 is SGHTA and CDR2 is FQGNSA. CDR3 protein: CASSLVTGSSGNTIYF. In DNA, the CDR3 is TGTGCCAGCAGCTTAGTGACAGGAAGCTCTGGAAACACCATATATTTT.

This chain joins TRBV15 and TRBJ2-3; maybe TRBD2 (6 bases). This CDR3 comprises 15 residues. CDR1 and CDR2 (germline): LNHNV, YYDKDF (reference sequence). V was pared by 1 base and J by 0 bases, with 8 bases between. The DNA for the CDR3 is TGTGCCACCAGCAGAGGCGGGGTTAGCACAGATACGCAGTATTTT. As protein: CATSRGGVSTDTQYF.

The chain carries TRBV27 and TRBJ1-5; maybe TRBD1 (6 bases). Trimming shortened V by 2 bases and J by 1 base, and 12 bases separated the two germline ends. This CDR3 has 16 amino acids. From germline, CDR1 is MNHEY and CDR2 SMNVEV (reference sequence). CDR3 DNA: TGTGCCAGCAGTTTAGGGGGGGGCAGGAGCAATCAGCCCCAGCATTTT. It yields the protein CASSLGGGRSNQPQHF.

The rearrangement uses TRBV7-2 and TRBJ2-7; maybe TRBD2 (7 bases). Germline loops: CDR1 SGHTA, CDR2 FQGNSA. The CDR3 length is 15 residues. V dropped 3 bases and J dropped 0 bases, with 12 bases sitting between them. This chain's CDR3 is CASSLGGALSYEQYF. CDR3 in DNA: TGTGCCAGCAGCTTGGGGGGGGCTCTCTCCTACGAGCAGTACTTC.

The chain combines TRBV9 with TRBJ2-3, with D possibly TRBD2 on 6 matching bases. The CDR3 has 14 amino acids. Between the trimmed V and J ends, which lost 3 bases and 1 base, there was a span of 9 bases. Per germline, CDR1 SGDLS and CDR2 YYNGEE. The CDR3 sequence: CASSAGTRTDTQYF. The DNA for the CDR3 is TGTGCCAGCAGCGCCGGGACTCGCACAGATACGCAGTATTTT.

CDR3 residues: CASSFSASNQPQHF. CDR3 sequence (DNA): TGTGCCAGCAGTTTTTCAGCGAGCAATCAGCCCCAGCATTTT. This chain uses TRBV28 with TRBJ1-5; D gene unclear. V lost 3 bases and J 1 base, leaving 7 bases between the germline ends. The germline V gene has CDR1 MDHEN and CDR2 SYDVKM. The CDR3 consists of 14 residues.